This T cell receptor beta chain comes out of a study of T cell repertoires in cytomegalovirus infection (dated by TCRdb to about 2019). Some background on the complete study: Donor HLA type was relevant to the analysis, because carriage of CMV infection together with the matching HLA type was indicated by public TCR beta signatures.

Sequencing took place on an Illumina HiSeq 1500. TCRdb ran its own pipeline on the public reads, namely fastp trimming at Q25 and MiXCR clone calling, and kept in-frame beta chains. Entries are consolidated by CDR3 protein sequence, retaining the most common genes and DNA. Across this sample there are 350,000 to 500,000 distinct CDR3 sequences, with 30% to 40% seen only once. The ten largest clones capture roughly an eighth of the sample. Spanning cysteine to phenylalanine, the CDR3 consists of 15 amino acids. Kept here is only the CDR3 DNA, which spans 45 bases and is read in frame from base 1. The germline V gene (reference sequence) supplies CDR1 LNHDA and CDR2 SQIVND. V gives up 5 bases and J gives up 13 bases, and the segment between their germline ends measures 21 bases. This clonotype was picked up a small number of times. No antigen is known for it. Base quality data are lacking; no much larger clone is found one base away.

On the study overall, not on this receptor specifically: In both this cohort and an independent approximately 400-donor cohort, the cumulative frequency of public TCR beta family members distinguished carriers of CMV infection plus the relevant HLA type. The ex vivo response was dominated by HLA-C-restricted CMV-specific TCR beta clonotypes, which also provided the single most frequent clonotype in two of eight donors.

The source of this sequence is a human donor in good health (CMV status not recorded). Some clones in this sample may be carry-over from other donors' samples. Sequenced material: PBMCs. The rearranged chain carries TRBV19 and TRBJ1-6; the D gene cannot be resolved reliably. This receptor carries the CDR3 CASSPSGRDASPLHF. The DNA sequence is TGTGCCAGTAGTCCCTCCGGAAGGGATGCCTCTCCCCTCCACTTT. Outside the CDR3, residues come from the reference TRBV19 and TRBJ1-6 proteins, so the full variable domain is: DGGITQSPKYLFRKEGQNVTLSCEQNLNHDAMYWYRQDPGQGLRLIYYSQIVNDFQKGDIAEGYSVSREKKESFPLTVTSAQKNPTAFYLCASSPSGRDASPLHFGNGTRLTVT.